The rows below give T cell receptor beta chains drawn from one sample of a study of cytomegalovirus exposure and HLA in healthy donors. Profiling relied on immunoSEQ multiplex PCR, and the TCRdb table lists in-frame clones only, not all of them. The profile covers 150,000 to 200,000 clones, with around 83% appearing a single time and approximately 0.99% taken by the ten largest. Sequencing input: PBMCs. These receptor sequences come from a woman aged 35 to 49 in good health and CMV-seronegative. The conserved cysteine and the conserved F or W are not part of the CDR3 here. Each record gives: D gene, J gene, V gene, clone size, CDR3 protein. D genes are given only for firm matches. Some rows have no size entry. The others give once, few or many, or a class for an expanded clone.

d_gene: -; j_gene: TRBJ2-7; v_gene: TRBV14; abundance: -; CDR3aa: ASSQVGRHSLYEQY
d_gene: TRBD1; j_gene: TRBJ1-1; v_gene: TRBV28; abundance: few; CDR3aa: ASSSHRGVNTEAF
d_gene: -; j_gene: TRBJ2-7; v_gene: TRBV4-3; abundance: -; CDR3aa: ASSQDRGHEQY
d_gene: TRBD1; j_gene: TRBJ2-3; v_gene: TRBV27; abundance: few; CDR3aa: ASSSDRGAPDTQY
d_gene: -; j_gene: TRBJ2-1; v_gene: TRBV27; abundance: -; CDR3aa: ASRGVVVDEQF
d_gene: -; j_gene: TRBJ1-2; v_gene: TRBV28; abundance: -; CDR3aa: ASSFGGMNYGYT
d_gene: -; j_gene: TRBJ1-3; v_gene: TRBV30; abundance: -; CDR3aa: ACLKSGNTIY
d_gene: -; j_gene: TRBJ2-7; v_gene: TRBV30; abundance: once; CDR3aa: AWTKTLDNYEQY
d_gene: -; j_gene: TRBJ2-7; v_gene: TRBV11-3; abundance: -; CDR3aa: ASSFTRGVDYEQY
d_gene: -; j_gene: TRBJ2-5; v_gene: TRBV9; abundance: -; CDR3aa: ASSGSGWETQY
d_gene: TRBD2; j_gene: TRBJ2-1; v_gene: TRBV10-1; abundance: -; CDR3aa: AVGGSGSWDEQF
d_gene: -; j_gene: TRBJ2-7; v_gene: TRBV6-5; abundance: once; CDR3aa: ASSYSTGWHVV
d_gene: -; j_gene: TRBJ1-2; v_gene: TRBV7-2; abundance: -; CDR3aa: ASSLEYGYGYT
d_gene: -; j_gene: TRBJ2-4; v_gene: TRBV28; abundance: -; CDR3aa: ATQANIQY
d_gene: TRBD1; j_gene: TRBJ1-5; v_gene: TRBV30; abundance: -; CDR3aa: AWSLGTAEGPQH
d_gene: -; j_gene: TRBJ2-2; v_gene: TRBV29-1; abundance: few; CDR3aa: SVRLNTNTGELF